This entry is about one TCR beta chain. This sample also contains other DNA sequences that code for the same CDR3. The record originates from a study of blood T cell repertoires in COVID-19. Study-level information: Donors in the United States, Italy and Spain gave samples during acute or convalescent COVID-19. The analysed material was cDNA or gDNA that came from T cells, B-cell-depleted T cells, or PBMCs.

Generated by immunoSEQ multiplex PCR, the TCRdb table keeps only in-frame clones and is missing some. The sample lists under 60,000 clones; roughly nine tenths were seen once. The sequence was obtained from a human donor in a cohort sampled during active COVID-19. Sequenced sample: peripheral blood.

This CDR3 reads CASSPAETQYF. Written as DNA, the CDR3 is TGTGCCAGCTCACCGGCTGAGACCCAGTACTTC. The rearrangement joins TRBV18 to TRBJ2-5; no clear D gene. The CDR3 runs 11 residues. Trimming pared 3 bases from V and 5 bases from J, leaving 4 bases between. The germline V gene has CDR1 KGHSH and CDR2 LQKENI.